The next 10 T cell receptor beta chains were all read from a single sample in a study of T cells expressing NK-cell markers. No DNA is given; TCRdb re-called the 5' RACE reads and lists each CDR3 protein once. The data show about 260,000 distinct CDR3 sequences, and the top ten clones hold approximately 0.41%. Input material: blood T cells: a sorted CD56 or NKG2C T cell subset, CD4+ or CD8+ T cells, or bulk PBMC T cells (not recorded which). These receptors came from a man younger than 35 in good health.

The rearrangement joins TRBV20-1 to TRBJ2-7; TCRdb indicates TRBD2, and absent DNA this call remains unverified. The CDR3 sequence is 15 residues long. Per germline, CDR1 DFQATT and CDR2 SNEGSKA (reference sequence). CDR3 loop: CSARKSGRGSSEQYF.

This CDR3 reads CASTGGAGVGEQYF. This chain connects TRBV5-6 to TRBJ2-7; no DNA is available, so the TRBD2 call from TCRdb remains unchecked. The V gene's germline CDR1 is SGHDT and CDR2 YYEEEE. The CDR3 totals 14 residues.

The rearrangement joins TRBV18 to TRBJ2-2; no DNA is available, so the TRBD2 call from TCRdb remains unchecked. The CDR3 extends over 17 amino acids. Germline CDR1 is KGHSH and CDR2 is LQKENI. CDR3 loop: CASSPMWARRDTGELFF.

V gene TRBV25-1 combines with J gene TRBJ2-5. The V gene's germline CDR1 is MGHDK and CDR2 SYGVNS. This CDR3 has 14 amino acids. The CDR3 protein is CASSATVPGETQYF.

The chain combines TRBV5-1 with TRBJ2-7; TCRdb's D call of TRBD1 is untestable without DNA. This CDR3 is built from 14 residues. CDR1 is SGHRS and CDR2 is YFSETQ in the germline V gene. The CDR3 protein is CASSRDRVRHEQYF. Using reference TRBV5-1 and TRBJ2-7 for the parts outside the CDR3, the full variable domain is KAGVTQTPRYLIKTRGQQVTLSCSPISGHRSVSWYQQTPGQGLQFLFEYFSETQRNKGNFPGRFSGRQFSNSRSEMNVSTLELGDSALYLCASSRDRVRHEQYFGPGTRLTVT.

The gene calls are TRBV5-1 and TRBJ2-2. The CDR3 contains 16 residues. Germline V gives CDR1 SGHRS, CDR2 YFSETQ. The CDR3 protein is CASSPGWQTNTGELFF.

Here the CDR3 reads CSVGPLLATPGEQYF. This sequence joins TRBV29-1 and TRBJ2-7; TCRdb outputs TRBD1, but without DNA this stays unchecked. Germline CDR1 is SQVTM and CDR2 is ANQGSEA. The CDR3 consists of 15 residues.

The chain carries TRBV5-1 and TRBJ2-3. This CDR3 is built from 15 residues. Germline values: CDR1 SGHRS, CDR2 YFSETQ. The CDR3 loop reads CASSSGRLGTDTQYF.

The V gene is TRBV7-8, the J gene TRBJ2-3; checking the TCRdb D call of TRBD1 is not possible without DNA. In germline, CDR1 is SGHVS, CDR2 FQNEAQ. This CDR3 has 16 amino acids. The CDR3 sequence: CASSLASRGPGDTQYF.

The chain couples TRBV5-1 to TRBJ2-3; the TCRdb D gene call, TRBD2, has no DNA to confirm it. This CDR3 has 15 residues. The germline V gene has CDR1 SGHRS and CDR2 YFSETQ. CDR3 protein: CASSRIADLTDTQYF.